This T cell receptor (beta chain) appears in the sequencing data of a study of OX40 agonist ivuxolimab in advanced cancers. The study, taken as a whole, reports: No determination was made of the antigen specificity of the expanded peripheral T cells. Among the lowest peripheral clonal expansion occurred in 0.1-3.0 mg/kg partial responders.

Profiled with immunoSEQ multiplex PCR; TCRdb holds only in-frame clones, not every one. The sample includes under 100,000 clones, over 80% seen only once; the top ten take approximately 0.78%. Concerning this clone: The antigen is unknown.

The CDR3 sequence is 15 residues long. Germline V CDR1 and CDR2: KGHSH, LQKENI. V lost 0 bases to trimming and J lost 3 bases, with 11 bases between them. Autoimmune disease history or systemic immunosuppression meant exclusion. Peripheral blood came from all dose cohorts at three timepoints. Specimen: CD4+ or CD8+ T cells sorted from blood, collected in a trial of the OX40 agonist ivuxolimab. The chain is built from TRBV18 and TRBJ1-2; tentatively, D is TRBD1 (6 bases). The TCR comes from an adult with an advanced solid tumor such as melanoma, head and neck, liver or kidney cancer. CDR3 nucleotide sequence: TGTGCCAGCTCACCACCCGGGGGCGCGTACTATGGCTACACCTTC. As protein: CASSPPGGAYYGYTF.